Described below is a single T cell receptor beta chain sequence and its context. Sample-barcoded 5' priming and a J-beta primer mix drove a second PCR of roughly 7 to 11 cycles. Each CDR3 protein gets one entry after TCRdb re-called the 5' RACE reads with MiXCR. The data contain more than 750,000 distinct CDR3 sequences, 25% to 30% of them seen just once; the ten biggest clones take up roughly 10%. Trimming took 5 bases from V and 6 from J, leaving 10 bases between them. The CDR3 length is 11 residues. In germline, CDR1 is DFQATT, CDR2 SNEGSKA (reference sequence). This specimen comes from a study of blood T cells in healthy people across ages. The same data also went into a second study, on T cells of mothers and their children.

The sequencing sample was made of blood. The V call is TRBV20-1, the J call TRBJ1-2; D ambiguous. The TCR sequence derives from a woman aged 35 to 49 in good health. The CDR3 DNA sequence: TGCAGTGCTCGGGAGGGTAATGGCTACACCTTC. Protein product: CSAREGNGYTF.